The rows below give T cell receptor beta chains drawn from one sample of a study of T cell changes during pregnancy in multiple sclerosis. Repertoires were generated with immunoSEQ multiplex PCR, while TCRdb's copy carries only in-frame clones and drops some. The sample contains approximately 90,000 clones, around 94% of which appear only once. Sequenced material: peripheral blood, taken after pregnancy. Source of these receptors: a female donor with multiple sclerosis, enrolled in a pregnancy study. The CDR3 runs from the conserved cysteine through the conserved F or W. Fields, in order: D gene, J gene, V gene, clone size, CDR3 DNA, CDR3 protein. A D gene is named only where the DNA matches it firmly. Not every row has a clone size; where given, it reads once, few, many or a size class.

d_call: TRBD2
j_call: TRBJ2-3
v_call: TRBV19
clone_size: .
cdr3_nt: TGTGCCAGTAGTATAGATCGGGAGGGCTCCTACCCAGATACGCAGTATTTT
cdr3_aa: CASSIDREGSYPDTQYF

d_call: TRBD1
j_call: TRBJ2-5
v_call: TRBV5-8
clone_size: .
cdr3_nt: TGTGCCAGCAGCTGGGGGGACAGGGGGTTGGAGACCCAGTACTTC
cdr3_aa: CASSWGDRGLETQYF

d_call: .
j_call: TRBJ1-1
v_call: TRBV6-6
clone_size: .
cdr3_nt: TGTGCCAGCCAGGCGGGGGCGCATACTGAAGCTTTCTTT
cdr3_aa: CASQAGAHTEAFF

d_call: TRBD1
j_call: TRBJ1-2
v_call: TRBV5-1
clone_size: .
cdr3_nt: TGCGCCAGCAGCTTGGGGGACAGAGGGGGGTATGGCTACACCTTC
cdr3_aa: CASSLGDRGGYGYTF

d_call: TRBD2
j_call: TRBJ2-3
v_call: TRBV7-2
clone_size: .
cdr3_nt: TGTGCCAGCAGCTTACGCTTTGGACTAGCGGGGGACACAGATACGCAGTATTTT
cdr3_aa: CASSLRFGLAGDTDTQYF

d_call: TRBD1
j_call: TRBJ2-3
v_call: TRBV5-1
clone_size: .
cdr3_nt: TGCGCCAGCAGCTTGGTCGACGGTTGGGACAGAACTGTCACAGATACGCAGTATTTT
cdr3_aa: CASSLVDGWDRTVTDTQYF

d_call: .
j_call: TRBJ2-5
v_call: TRBV7-6
clone_size: .
cdr3_nt: TGTGCCAGCAGCGAAAGCGGTGTAGAGACCCAGTACTTC
cdr3_aa: CASSESGVETQYF

d_call: TRBD1
j_call: TRBJ1-2
v_call: TRBV27
clone_size: .
cdr3_nt: TGTGCCAGCAGTCTCCGGGACAGGGGGCAGCACACCTTC
cdr3_aa: CASSLRDRGQHTF

d_call: TRBD2
j_call: TRBJ2-3
v_call: TRBV7-8
clone_size: .
cdr3_nt: TGTGCCAGCAGTTTCGGGGGCCGGGGGGGGACCGGGATCACAGATACGCAGTATTTT
cdr3_aa: CASSFGGRGGTGITDTQYF

d_call: .
j_call: TRBJ1-3
v_call: TRBV9
clone_size: .
cdr3_nt: TGTGCCAGCAGCGTAGTGGGGGGAACTGGAAACACCATATATTTT
cdr3_aa: CASSVVGGTGNTIYF

d_call: .
j_call: TRBJ1-5
v_call: TRBV30
clone_size: .
cdr3_nt: TGTGCCTGGAGTCTGAGAAGCAATCAGCCCCAGCATTTT
cdr3_aa: CAWSLRSNQPQHF

d_call: TRBD2
j_call: TRBJ2-1
v_call: TRBV30
clone_size: .
cdr3_nt: TGTGCCTGGAGTATCCCCTTGGTGGTAGCGGGAGTAAACAATGAGCAGTTCTTC
cdr3_aa: CAWSIPLVVAGVNNEQFF

d_call: TRBD1
j_call: TRBJ2-7
v_call: TRBV6-1
clone_size: .
cdr3_nt: TGTGCCAGCAGTGCAGACAGGGGTCTTTCGTACGAGCAGTACTTC
cdr3_aa: CASSADRGLSYEQYF

d_call: TRBD1
j_call: TRBJ2-7
v_call: TRBV7-3
clone_size: once
cdr3_nt: TGTGCCAGCAGCTGGGCCGGGACAGGGCCCTACGAGCAGTACTTC
cdr3_aa: CASSWAGTGPYEQYF

d_call: TRBD2
j_call: TRBJ2-7
v_call: TRBV27
clone_size: .
cdr3_nt: TGTGCCAGCAGTTCGTCCGGGACTAGCTACGAGCAGTACTTC
cdr3_aa: CASSSSGTSYEQYF

d_call: .
j_call: TRBJ1-1
v_call: TRBV14
clone_size: once
cdr3_nt: TGTGCCAGCAGCCAGCGGGGGGGGATTACTGAAGCTTTCTTT
cdr3_aa: CASSQRGGITEAFF

d_call: .
j_call: TRBJ2-7
v_call: TRBV2
clone_size: .
cdr3_nt: TGTGCCAGCAGGGGCAGGGGACGTGACGAGCAGTACTTC
cdr3_aa: CASRGRGRDEQYF

d_call: .
j_call: TRBJ2-1
v_call: TRBV7-8
clone_size: .
cdr3_nt: TGTGCCAGCAGCTTAACCCGACAGCCCTCCCCCTACAATGAGCAGTTCTTC
cdr3_aa: CASSLTRQPSPYNEQFF

d_call: .
j_call: TRBJ2-3
v_call: TRBV6-4
clone_size: once
cdr3_nt: TGTGCCAGCACCTTCACAGATACGCAGTATTTT
cdr3_aa: CASTFTDTQYF

d_call: .
j_call: TRBJ1-1
v_call: TRBV7-9
clone_size: .
cdr3_nt: TGTGCCAGCAGCTTGGAGGGCGGGCACACTGAAGCTTTCTTT
cdr3_aa: CASSLEGGHTEAFF

d_call: TRBD2
j_call: TRBJ2-1
v_call: TRBV6-4
clone_size: .
cdr3_nt: TGTGCCAGCAGTGACCGGGGGAGGGTGTCGGATGAGCAGTTCTTC
cdr3_aa: CASSDRGRVSDEQFF

d_call: TRBD1
j_call: TRBJ2-5
v_call: TRBV10-1
clone_size: .
cdr3_nt: TGCGCCAGCAACGCCGGGACAGGGAGCGAGGAGACCCAGTACTTC
cdr3_aa: CASNAGTGSEETQYF

d_call: .
j_call: TRBJ1-6
v_call: TRBV11-1
clone_size: .
cdr3_nt: TGTGCCAGCAGCTTAGAAGGGAGAGTAAATTCACCCCTCCACTTT
cdr3_aa: CASSLEGRVNSPLHF

d_call: .
j_call: TRBJ2-5
v_call: TRBV7-2
clone_size: .
cdr3_nt: TGTGCCAGCGGAGGGACCAAAGAGACCCAGTACTTC
cdr3_aa: CASGGTKETQYF

d_call: .
j_call: TRBJ2-1
v_call: TRBV2
clone_size: .
cdr3_nt: TGTGCCAGCCTCGGAGGGGGGGATGAGCAGTTCTTC
cdr3_aa: CASLGGGDEQFF

d_call: TRBD1
j_call: TRBJ2-3
v_call: TRBV5-1
clone_size: .
cdr3_nt: TGCGCCAGCAGCACTGGACAGGGGGTTACCACAGATACGCAGTATTTT
cdr3_aa: CASSTGQGVTTDTQYF

d_call: .
j_call: TRBJ1-5
v_call: TRBV4-1
clone_size: .
cdr3_nt: TGCGCCAGCAGCCAGGACAGAATAATCAATCAGCCCCAGCATTTT
cdr3_aa: CASSQDRIINQPQHF

d_call: .
j_call: TRBJ2-5
v_call: TRBV7-8
clone_size: .
cdr3_nt: TGTGCCAGCAGCTTAGCTGGAGGGAAGGGTAGGACCCAGTACTTC
cdr3_aa: CASSLAGGKGRTQYF

d_call: .
j_call: TRBJ1-2
v_call: TRBV9
clone_size: .
cdr3_nt: TGTGCCAGCAGCGTAGTACTGAACTATGGCTACACCTTC
cdr3_aa: CASSVVLNYGYTF

d_call: TRBD1
j_call: TRBJ2-5
v_call: TRBV5-8
clone_size: .
cdr3_nt: TGTGCCAGCAGTTGGGGGAAGACAGGGGTCGGTGAGACCCAGTACTTC
cdr3_aa: CASSWGKTGVGETQYF

d_call: .
j_call: TRBJ1-4
v_call: TRBV5-6
clone_size: .
cdr3_nt: TGTGCCAGCAGCTTAGGGCAGGGCGCTGAAAAACTGTTTTTT
cdr3_aa: CASSLGQGAEKLFF

d_call: .
j_call: TRBJ2-5
v_call: TRBV6-5
clone_size: once
cdr3_nt: TGTGCCAGCAGCAACGACCGGGGAGAGACCCAGTACTTC
cdr3_aa: CASSNDRGETQYF

d_call: .
j_call: TRBJ1-5
v_call: TRBV7-9
clone_size: .
cdr3_nt: TGTGCCAGCAGCTTACAAGGGGGTTCCAATCAGCCCCAGCATTTT
cdr3_aa: CASSLQGGSNQPQHF

d_call: .
j_call: TRBJ2-7
v_call: TRBV6-5
clone_size: .
cdr3_nt: TGTGCCAGCAGCAAGGAGCCATCTACCTACGAGCAGTACTTC
cdr3_aa: CASSKEPSTYEQYF

d_call: .
j_call: TRBJ1-1
v_call: TRBV30
clone_size: .
cdr3_nt: TGTGCCTGGAGAGTGGCTGGCAACACTGAAGCTTTCTTT
cdr3_aa: CAWRVAGNTEAFF

d_call: TRBD2
j_call: TRBJ2-5
v_call: TRBV6-4
clone_size: .
cdr3_nt: TGTGCCAGCAGTGAGGGACTAGCGGGAGGACAAGAGACCCAGTACTTC
cdr3_aa: CASSEGLAGGQETQYF

d_call: .
j_call: TRBJ2-2
v_call: TRBV4-3
clone_size: .
cdr3_nt: TGCGCCAGCAGCCAAGAAGGCGCAGGATTGAACACCGGGGAGCTGTTTTTT
cdr3_aa: CASSQEGAGLNTGELFF

d_call: .
j_call: TRBJ1-2
v_call: TRBV7-9
clone_size: .
cdr3_nt: TGTGCCAGCAGCTTAGGGCCAGGTGGAAAGGGCTACACCTTC
cdr3_aa: CASSLGPGGKGYTF

d_call: TRBD2
j_call: TRBJ2-3
v_call: TRBV29-1
clone_size: .
cdr3_nt: TGCAGCGTTGAAGAGTTCGTATTAGCGGGGGGATACACAGATACGCAGTATTTT
cdr3_aa: CSVEEFVLAGGYTDTQYF

d_call: TRBD2
j_call: TRBJ2-3
v_call: TRBV7-6
clone_size: .
cdr3_nt: TGTGCCAGCAGCTTAGGGGGACTATCGGGGCCTCTTACAGATACGCAGTATTTT
cdr3_aa: CASSLGGLSGPLTDTQYF

d_call: .
j_call: TRBJ2-3
v_call: TRBV6-1
clone_size: .
cdr3_nt: TGTGCCAGCAGCGACAGTCGGGACACCACGCAGTATTTT
cdr3_aa: CASSDSRDTTQYF

d_call: .
j_call: TRBJ2-1
v_call: TRBV9
clone_size: .
cdr3_nt: TGTGCCAGCAGCGCCCGGGACTCTTGGGGAGGCAATGAGCAGTTCTTC
cdr3_aa: CASSARDSWGGNEQFF

d_call: .
j_call: TRBJ2-1
v_call: TRBV27
clone_size: .
cdr3_nt: TGTGCCAGCAGTTTATACGGACAGACCTACAATGAGCAGTTCTTC
cdr3_aa: CASSLYGQTYNEQFF

d_call: TRBD1
j_call: TRBJ1-6
v_call: TRBV4-2
clone_size: .
cdr3_nt: TGTGCCAGCAGCCCCGGACAGGGGGCGGAATCACCCCTCCACTTT
cdr3_aa: CASSPGQGAESPLHF

d_call: .
j_call: TRBJ2-7
v_call: TRBV6-6
clone_size: .
cdr3_nt: TGTGCCAGCAGTTACGCCGGGGGCTACGAGCAGTACTTC
cdr3_aa: CASSYAGGYEQYF

d_call: .
j_call: TRBJ2-1
v_call: TRBV5-1
clone_size: .
cdr3_nt: TGCGCCAGCAGCTTGGAGTCAGGAAGAGTCAATTATGAGCAGTTCTTC
cdr3_aa: CASSLESGRVNYEQFF

d_call: .
j_call: TRBJ1-1
v_call: TRBV29-1
clone_size: .
cdr3_nt: TGCAGCGGTACGGGGGGACGCCTTGAAGCTTTCTTT
cdr3_aa: CSGTGGRLEAFF

d_call: .
j_call: TRBJ1-1
v_call: TRBV30
clone_size: .
cdr3_nt: TGTGCCTGGAGTGCCGTATTGGGGAGTCCGGCTTTCTTT
cdr3_aa: CAWSAVLGSPAFF

d_call: .
j_call: TRBJ1-1
v_call: TRBV28
clone_size: .
cdr3_nt: TGTGCCAGCAGTCCGGCAACAGGTCCGATGAGCACTGAAGCTTTCTTT
cdr3_aa: CASSPATGPMSTEAFF

d_call: .
j_call: TRBJ2-7
v_call: TRBV5-5
clone_size: .
cdr3_nt: TGTGCCAGCAGCTTGGGCGGCGGCTACGAGCAGTACTTC
cdr3_aa: CASSLGGGYEQYF

d_call: TRBD1
j_call: TRBJ2-3
v_call: TRBV10-3
clone_size: .
cdr3_nt: TGTGCCACGTCCCCGGGACAGGGGACAGATACGCAGTATTTT
cdr3_aa: CATSPGQGTDTQYF

d_call: .
j_call: TRBJ2-6
v_call: TRBV7-2
clone_size: .
cdr3_nt: TGTGCCAGCAGCTCGGAGCAATCTGGGGCCAACGTCCTGACTTTC
cdr3_aa: CASSSEQSGANVLTF